This is a list of T cell receptor beta chains from one sample in a study of graft-versus-host responses after intestinal transplantation. The data were produced by immunoSEQ multiplex PCR, yet TCRdb's version contains in-frame clones alone and is incomplete. Of some 100,000 clones listed, under 95% are singletons. Their antigens remain unidentified. The material was unstimulated CD8+ T cells sorted from spleen or lymph node cells, obtained before transplant. The receptor source for this set is a human donor who was the organ donor for an intestinal transplant. Each CDR3 is given with its conserved first and last residue. The D gene is left open where the match is weak. Not every row has a clone size; where given, it reads once, few, many or a size class.

CDR3 length	V gene	clone size	J gene	D gene	CDR3 protein	CDR3 DNA
16	TRBV28	-	TRBJ2-7	-	CASSPLSGLSSYEQYF	TGTGCCAGCAGCCCACTTAGCGGATTAAGCTCCTACGAGCAGTACTTC
14	TRBV6-1	-	TRBJ1-1	-	CASNWGVGIAEAFF	TGTGCCAGCAATTGGGGGGTGGGGATCGCTGAAGCTTTCTTT
20	TRBV5-1	once	TRBJ2-3	-	CASSLAVFSVASVSADTQYF	TGCGCCAGCAGCTTGGCCGTTTTTAGTGTGGCCTCCGTTAGCGCAGATACGCAGTATTTT
18	TRBV19	-	TRBJ1-1	TRBD1	CASSMLREQGPLGTEAFF	TGTGCCAGTAGTATGTTAAGGGAACAGGGGCCTTTGGGCACTGAAGCTTTCTTT
13	TRBV19	-	TRBJ1-2	-	CASGPKGFDGYTF	TGTGCCAGTGGTCCCAAGGGGTTCGATGGCTACACCTTC
13	TRBV6-1	-	TRBJ1-2	-	CASSERKRYGYTF	TGTGCCAGCAGTGAACGAAAGCGTTATGGCTACACCTTC
16	TRBV23-1	-	TRBJ2-1	-	CASSQAPAGFYNEQFF	TGCGCCAGCAGCCAAGCACCCGCGGGATTCTACAATGAGCAGTTCTTC
18	TRBV18	-	TRBJ2-7	-	CASSPHSRYRVKGYEQYF	TGTGCCAGCTCACCACACAGCCGTTACAGGGTCAAGGGCTACGAGCAGTACTTC
14	TRBV5-1	-	TRBJ2-5	-	CASSFVLFTETQYF	TGCGCCAGCAGCTTCGTTCTCTTTACTGAGACCCAGTACTTC
15	TRBV27	-	TRBJ2-5	TRBD1	CAGSWTGTPQETQYF	TGTGCCGGCAGTTGGACAGGGACGCCCCAAGAGACCCAGTACTTC
15	TRBV5-1	-	TRBJ1-4	-	CASSGSGGGGEKLFF	TGCGCCAGCAGTGGTAGCGGGGGAGGAGGAGAAAAACTGTTTTTT
16	TRBV4-1	-	TRBJ1-5	TRBD1	CASSQDGAGGLQPQHF	TGCGCCAGCAGCCAAGATGGGGCAGGGGGCCTTCAGCCCCAGCATTTT
14	TRBV7-9	-	TRBJ1-3	-	CASSVSGPGNTIYF	TGTGCCAGCAGCGTGTCAGGGCCTGGAAACACCATATATTTT
13	TRBV7-9	-	TRBJ1-4	-	CASSLGGGEKLFF	TGTGCCAGCAGCTTAGGAGGGGGAGAAAAACTGTTTTTT
13	TRBV28	-	TRBJ1-2	-	CASSLLGLYGYTF	TGTGCCAGCAGTTTACTGGGGCTCTATGGCTACACCTTC
15	TRBV28	-	TRBJ2-7	-	CASRPLESGLREQYF	TGTGCCAGCAGGCCTTTGGAAAGCGGGTTACGCGAGCAGTACTTC
12	TRBV7-9	-	TRBJ1-1	-	CASIGGGPRAFF	TGTGCCAGCATAGGGGGAGGGCCAAGAGCTTTCTTT
16	TRBV6-6	-	TRBJ2-2	TRBD2	CASTLAGGHNTGELFF	TGTGCCAGCACTCTAGCGGGGGGACACAACACCGGGGAGCTGTTTTTT
23	TRBV28	-	TRBJ2-1	-	CASSLWIPYHRSWSHFSYNEQFF	TGTGCCAGCAGTTTATGGATTCCCTACCACAGGTCCTGGTCCCATTTCTCCTACAATGAGCAGTTCTTC
15	TRBV2	-	TRBJ1-5	TRBD1	CASREGTGTNQPQHF	TGTGCCAGCAGGGAGGGGACAGGGACGAATCAGCCCCAGCATTTT
17	TRBV30	-	TRBJ2-1	TRBD2	CAWRKSSLAGVFGEQFF	TGTGCCTGGAGGAAAAGTAGTCTAGCGGGAGTGTTTGGTGAGCAGTTCTTC
13	TRBV6-6	-	TRBJ1-2	-	CASSPLGDYGYTF	TGTGCCAGCAGTCCCTTAGGGGACTATGGCTACACCTTC
19	TRBV5-1	-	TRBJ2-1	TRBD2	CASSLHRTSGSSSYNEQFF	TGCGCCAGCAGCCTCCACCGGACTAGCGGGAGTAGCTCCTACAATGAGCAGTTCTTC
14	TRBV11-1	-	TRBJ2-7	-	CASSARLESYEQYF	TGTGCCAGCAGCGCCAGACTAGAGTCCTACGAGCAGTACTTC
14	TRBV4-1	-	TRBJ1-3	-	CASSQVGNPDTIYF	TGCGCCAGCAGCCAAGTTGGCAATCCAGACACCATATATTTT
14	TRBV6-5	-	TRBJ2-7	TRBD1	CASSYSTGGYEQYF	TGTGCCAGCAGTTACTCGACAGGGGGCTACGAGCAGTACTTC
11	TRBV6-1	-	TRBJ1-1	TRBD1	CASDRGTEAFF	TGTGCCTCAGACAGGGGGACTGAAGCTTTCTTT
17	TRBV18	-	TRBJ2-5	TRBD1	CASSPQGDRELGETQYF	TGTGCCAGCTCACCACAAGGGGACAGGGAATTGGGTGAGACCCAGTACTTC
17	TRBV9	-	TRBJ1-3	TRBD1	CASSTPTGSRSGNTIYF	TGTGCCAGCAGCACTCCGACAGGGTCCCGCTCTGGAAACACCATATATTTT